This T cell receptor beta chain was sequenced during a study of cytomegalovirus exposure and HLA in healthy donors (dated by TCRdb to the late 2010s). Regarding the study in general: According to a later analysis, one platform produced both the roughly 120 validation repertoires and the 666 repertoires of the first cohort. A separate validation cohort of approximately 130 different subjects was used in addition to the 666-subject first cohort. The study combined high-throughput TCR immunosequencing, statistical association of individual TCRs with disease status, and machine learning to predict cytomegalovirus infection status. The aim of the study was to test whether cataloging public T cell receptors could identify signatures of past pathogen exposure.

Via the germline V gene (reference sequence), CDR1 is MNHEY and CDR2 SMNVEV. The CDR3, from cysteine to phenylalanine, totals 15 residues. Only the CDR3 part of the read is kept: 45 bases, read in frame from the first base. At the junction V is shortened by 6 bases and J by 7 bases, with 21 bases in between. The library was made by the immunoSEQ multiplex PCR assay. As for the authors' bioinformatics: A statistical classification framework was built to diagnose cytomegalovirus status from the catalog of TCR beta chain sequences. TCRdb took over this immuneACCESS table, retaining in-frame rearrangements with V and J assigned. Such tables are incomplete; in checked studies, under half of the missing clones stem from an unresolved V gene, and the remainder is unexplained. D and trimming were read from the DNA, whereas the V and J calls and clone size are those reported in that table. This sample comprises 300,000 to 400,000 clones, 70% to 90% of them detected only once. The ten largest make up roughly 0.75% of the sample.

On this clone: This clone's antigen is unknown. No much larger clonotype is one base removed from it; base qualities were not supplied.

Donors formed part of the validation cohort, which comprised 120 or so subjects and was distinct from the first cohort of 670 or so subjects. General study outcomes and caveats: Most TCR sequences were seen in very few donors, while some public TCRs were found in many individuals. In both the original and validation cohorts, the classifier was reported to diagnose cytomegalovirus status with high specificity and sensitivity. In vitro tests confirmed that a few of the cytomegalovirus-associated TCR beta chains recognize cytomegalovirus antigens. A total of 164 TCR beta chains were listed by the study as associated with cytomegalovirus. The authors suggested that the approach could potentially be generalized to other disease states and immunological phenotypes. A later analysis had no HLA typing for the validation cohort, so co-occurrence there was scored across all 130 or so repertoires. In a later analysis, TCRs clustered in the first cohort were found to also tend to co-occur in the 120 or so validation repertoires, with about 93% of cluster scores above 0.

This receptor was obtained from a woman younger than 30 in good health and CMV-seronegative. Recombination joined TRBV27 with TRBJ2-5; matching of 5 bases hints at TRBD1 as the D gene. Sequenced input: PBMCs. The DNA sequence reads TGTGCCAGCAGAGTTTCCCCAGGGTCAACGGGGACCCAGTACTTC. Its translation reads: CASRVSPGSTGTQYF.